This T cell receptor beta chain was sequenced in a study of blood T cell repertoires in COVID-19. Study as a whole: The samples span acute and convalescent COVID-19 from the United States, Italy and Spain. From T cells, B-cell-depleted T cells, or PBMCs came the material, which was cDNA or gDNA.

Enrolled during active infection, Seattle patients were then followed longitudinally. In the original analysis: It was from reference gene primer amplification that nucleated cell counts were estimated. The data were produced by immunoSEQ multiplex PCR, yet TCRdb's version contains in-frame clones alone and is incomplete. V and J calls and clone size are as listed in that table; D and trimming were resolved from the DNA. The sample shows 200,000 to 250,000 clones, 83% of them seen only once. This CDR3 comprises 15 residues. Germline V gene lookup returns CDR1 MNHEY and CDR2 SMNVEV (reference sequence). V was trimmed by 6 bases and J by 1 base, leaving 15 bases between them. In this sample, this clone turned up once.

What was sequenced was peripheral blood. The chain carries TRBV27 and TRBJ1-1; D is possibly TRBD1 (5 bases). This sequence was found in a woman under 40 with COVID-19, enrolled during active disease. The CDR3 loop is CASSHRPVKNTEAFF. The CDR3 nucleotides are TGTGCCAGCAGCCACAGGCCCGTTAAGAACACTGAAGCTTTCTTT.